These 18 T cell receptor beta chains were sequenced from one sample in a study of cytomegalovirus exposure and HLA in healthy donors. PCR used 60 Vbeta primers and 13 Jbeta primers. The table came from immunoSEQ multiplex PCR; TCRdb's copy has only in-frame clones and leaves some out. The repertoire has about 130,000 clones, approximately 61% of them found once; the top ten carry around 1.6%. The specimen was PBMCs. All receptors come from a human donor in good health.

In DNA, the CDR3 is TGTGCCAGCAGCTATGGGACTAGCGGGAGGGCCCGAACCGGGGAGCTGTTTTTT. It codes for CASSYGTSGRARTGELFF. The chain combines TRBV7-9 with TRBJ2-2; 16 bases match TRBD2. This CDR3 has 18 residues. Germline V gives CDR1 SEHNR, CDR2 FQNEAQ (reference sequence). V dropped 4 bases and J dropped 5; count of bases not matched to a gene: 7.

The sample holds a few counts of this clone. The rearrangement uses TRBV5-1 and TRBJ1-2; TRBD1 matches at 10 bases. Germline assignment: CDR1 SGHRS and CDR2 YFSETQ. CDR3 length: 15 residues. V lost 3 bases, J lost 4 bases, and 6 bases stayed unmatched. The CDR3, as DNA: TGCGCCAGCAGCTCACCCGGGACAGGGGTCTATGGCTACACCTTC. It codes for CASSSPGTGVYGYTF.

The chain joins TRBV5-4 to TRBJ2-1; D remains unclear. The germline gives CDR1 SGHNT, CDR2 YYREEE (reference sequence). The V gene lost 0 bases and the J gene lost 7 bases, with 8 bases spanning the gap. This CDR3 has 13 residues. The CDR3, as DNA: TGTGCCAGCAGCTTGGGAGGATCGAATGAGCAGTTCTTC. Its translation is CASSLGGSNEQFF.

This clone was observed a few times. V and J are TRBV18 and TRBJ2-7; D may be TRBD1 (6 bases). Germline loops: CDR1 KGHSH, CDR2 LQKENI. This CDR3 region has 14 residues. V was shortened by 2 bases and J by 5 bases, with 13 bases between the two germline ends. Here the CDR3 reads CASSPRPTGNEQYF. Written as DNA, the CDR3 is TGTGCCAGCTCACCAAGGCCGACAGGCAACGAGCAGTACTTC.

J is TRBJ1-5 and V is TRBV7-8; D is possibly TRBD1 (6 bases). Trimming shortened V by 0 bases and J by 4 bases, and 7 bases separated the two germline ends. The CDR3 loop spans 14 amino acids. Germline CDR1 is SGHVS and CDR2 is FQNEAQ. The CDR3 nucleotides are TGTGCCAGCAGCTTAGCTAGGGGGAATCAGCCCCAGCATTTT. Translated: CASSLARGNQPQHF.

The chain joins TRBV5-4 to TRBJ1-3, with 9 bases that match TRBD1. V was pared by 5 bases and J by 6 bases, with 9 bases of the junction left unmatched. Per the germline V gene, CDR1 is SGHNT and CDR2 is YYREEE (reference sequence). The CDR3 extends over 15 amino acids. CDR3 coding DNA: TGTGCCAGCAGGAAACAGGGGGCTAACGAAAACACCATATATTTT. Amino acids: CASRKQGANENTIYF.

This chain joins TRBV27 and TRBJ1-5; perhaps TRBD1 as D (5 bases). The germline V and J ends were trimmed by 2 bases and 2 bases, with 10 bases remaining between them. This CDR3 has 15 residues. In germline, CDR1 is MNHEY, CDR2 SMNVEV (reference sequence). In nucleotides, the CDR3 is TGTGCCAGCAGTTTAAATCCGGGGGGCAATCAGCCCCAGCATTTT. Encoded protein: CASSLNPGGNQPQHF.

This clone was counted a few times. J is TRBJ1-2 and V is TRBV29-1; possibly TRBD1 for D (5 bases). Trimming cost V 4 bases and J 0 bases, with 18 bases left between them. CDR1 and CDR2 from the germline V gene are SQVTM and ANQGSEA. The CDR3 loop spans 16 amino acids. The CDR3 region has the DNA TGCAGCGTTGCCCGGGACTCCCCAATCGCTAACTATGGCTACACCTTC. This codes for CSVARDSPIANYGYTF.

V gene TRBV14 combines with J gene TRBJ2-1; TRBD2 matches at 9 bases. Germline V gives CDR1 SGHDN, CDR2 FVKESK. CDR3 length equals 15 residues. Losses at the gene ends were 4 bases for V and 4 bases for J; bases not matched to a gene: 5. The CDR3 sequence is CASSLGTSQYNEQFF. The CDR3 region has the DNA TGTGCCAGCAGCCTCGGGACTAGCCAGTACAATGAGCAGTTCTTC.

This sequence joins TRBV19 and TRBJ2-1; D is unresolved. The CDR3 is made up of 18 amino acids. CDR1 and CDR2 (germline): LNHDA, SQIVND (reference sequence). Trimming removed 1 base at V and 3 bases at J, with 19 bases between. CDR3 amino acids: CASSIAPETFLGYNEQFF. CDR3 DNA sequence: TGTGCCAGTAGTATAGCCCCCGAGACTTTTCTCGGCTACAATGAGCAGTTCTTC.

The V call is TRBV6-5, the J call TRBJ2-7, with 11 bases aligning to TRBD2. J lost 4 bases, V lost 7 bases, and 6 bases had no gene match. This CDR3 region has 14 residues. The germline V gene encodes CDR1 MNHEY and CDR2 SVGAGI. In nucleotides, the CDR3 is TGTGCCAGCACGTTAGCGGGAGGGGCATACGAGCAGTACTTC. Its protein product is CASTLAGGAYEQYF.

The chain is built from TRBV29-1 and TRBJ2-5, with D tentatively TRBD2 (6 bases). V was trimmed by 7 bases and J by 7 bases, leaving 16 bases between them. Germline CDR1 reads SQVTM; CDR2 reads ANQGSEA. This CDR3 has 12 residues. As DNA, the CDR3 is TGCAGCGCTGGGGCCCCCGGGGGGACCCAGTACTTC. Amino acids: CSAGAPGGTQYF. The variable domain in full, completed from reference TRBV29-1 and TRBJ2-5, reads SAVISQKPSRDICQRGTSLTIQCQVDSQVTMMFWYRQQPGQSLTLIATANQGSEATYESGFVIDKFPISRPNLTFSTLTVSNMSPEDSSIYLCSAGAPGGTQYFGPGTRLLVL.

This chain connects TRBV11-2 to TRBJ2-7; 12 bases match TRBD1. With 5 bases clipped from V and 4 bases from J, the junction kept 9 bases outside the gene matches. The CDR3 runs to 16 residues. CDR1 and CDR2 from the germline V gene are SGHAT and FQNNGV. The CDR3, as DNA: TGTGCCAGCAGCGCCCTGGGGGGACAGGGGGCTTACGAGCAGTACTTC. Its translation is CASSALGGQGAYEQYF.

This clone has more than one count but fewer than ten. The rearrangement links TRBV18 to TRBJ1-4; no clear D. The CDR3 totals 15 residues. Germline CDR1 reads KGHSH; CDR2 reads LQKENI. The V end was cut by 4 bases, the J end by 5 bases, with 14 bases between. CDR3 DNA: TGTGCCAGCTCACTCCGGGTTCGCTGGAATGAAAAACTGTTTTTT. As protein: CASSLRVRWNEKLFF.

The V and J genes are TRBV7-2 and TRBJ1-1, with 7 bases matching TRBD1. Germline CDR1 SGHTA, CDR2 FQGNSA. CDR3 size: 13 residues. The ends lost 4 bases at V and 5 bases at J; junction bases unmatched: 4. This CDR3 reads CASSSRDRTEAFF. In DNA form, the CDR3 reads TGTGCCAGCAGCTCCCGGGACAGAACTGAAGCTTTCTTT.

This chain connects TRBV28 to TRBJ2-4; D may be TRBD2 (6 bases). Germline assignment: CDR1 MDHEN and CDR2 SYDVKM. This CDR3 has 15 amino acids. V was cut by 2 bases and J by 1 base, with 9 bases left in between. The CDR3 region is CASSLVAGAKNIQYF. CDR3 nucleotide sequence: TGTGCCAGCAGTTTAGTCGCGGGGGCCAAAAACATTCAGTACTTC.

This clone was recorded only once. The gene calls are TRBV6-5 and TRBJ2-7, with a weak D call TRBD2 (5 bases). Germline V gene lookup returns CDR1 MNHEY and CDR2 SVGAGI. CDR3 length equals 13 residues. The V end was cut by 6 bases, the J end by 2 bases, with 11 bases between. The CDR3 is CASSVDGTYEQYF. DNA for the CDR3: TGTGCCAGCAGCGTTGACGGGACCTACGAGCAGTACTTC.

The V and J genes are TRBV14 and TRBJ1-2, with 8 nucleotides matching TRBD1. The CDR3 is 13 amino acids. Germline loops: CDR1 SGHDN, CDR2 FVKESK. V trimming: 1 base; J trimming: 8 bases; junction bases outside the gene matches: 3. CDR3: CASSQVQGGGYTF. The CDR3 DNA is TGTGCCAGCAGCCAAGTACAGGGGGGAGGCTACACCTTC. The complete variable domain, with remaining parts taken from reference TRBV14 and TRBJ1-2, reads EAGVTQFPSHSVIEKGQTVTLRCDPISGHDNLYWYRRVMGKEIKFLLHFVKESKQDESGMPNNRFLAERTGGTYSTLKVQPAELEDSGVYFCASSQVQGGGYTFGSGTRLTVV.